The 13 T cell receptor beta chains in this list originate from one sample, sequenced in a study of CD8+ T cells in alopecia areata. Following extraction, RNA underwent reverse transcription to cDNA, which served as the sequencing template. The table came from immunoSEQ multiplex PCR; TCRdb's copy has only in-frame clones and leaves some out. The data contain 150,000 to 250,000 clones, about 62% of them singletons. Stated treatment: oral pan-JAK inhibitor, 5-10 mg twice daily. The material was CD4+ T cells sorted from blood, obtained at week 24, from a patient treated with tofacitinib. These receptors were collected from a human donor with alopecia areata.

This chain links TRBV6-5 with TRBJ1-1, with TRBD1 identical over 7 bases. The CDR3 runs to 14 residues. Per the germline V gene, CDR1 is MNHEY and CDR2 is SVGAGI. J gave up 4 bases and V 2 bases, and 4 bases lay outside the gene matches. The CDR3 DNA reads as TGTGCCAGCAGTTACAAGCAGGGGGGCACTGAAGCTTTCTTT. This encodes CASSYKQGGTEAFF.

The sample holds a few counts of this clone. The J gene is TRBJ2-3, the V gene TRBV5-1, with 8 bases matching TRBD2. The CDR3 loop spans 15 amino acids. The V gene end was trimmed by 2 bases and the J gene end by 3 bases; junction bases not matched to a gene: 5. Germline CDR1 and CDR2: SGHRS and YFSETQ. The DNA for the CDR3 is TGCGCCAGCAGCTTCGGGAGGGGTAGAACAGATACGCAGTATTTT. Residues: CASSFGRGRTDTQYF. The entire variable domain, with the rest obtained from reference TRBV5-1 and TRBJ2-3, is as follows: KAGVTQTPRYLIKTRGQQVTLSCSPISGHRSVSWYQQTPGQGLQFLFEYFSETQRNKGNFPGRFSGRQFSNSRSEMNVSTLELGDSALYLCASSFGRGRTDTQYFGPGTRLTVL.

The chain uses TRBV9 and TRBJ2-7; TRBD2 matches 10 bases. The CDR3 is 16 residues long. Germline CDR1 and CDR2: SGDLS and YYNGEE. V gave up 5 bases and J gave up 6 bases; unmatched junction bases: 14. In DNA, the CDR3 is TGTGCCAGCAGACCCTGCCCAGCGGGAGGGTCGTCCGAGCAGTACTTC. It specifies CASRPCPAGGSSEQYF. The whole variable domain, filled in from reference TRBV9 and TRBJ2-7, reads DSGVTQTPKHLITATGQRVTLRCSPRSGDLSVYWYQQSLDQGLQFLIQYYNGEERAKGNILERFSAQQFPDLHSELNLSSLELGDSALYFCASRPCPAGGSSEQYFGPGTRLTVT.

The chain carries TRBV2 and TRBJ1-2; TRBD1 matches 11 bases. Germline values: CDR1 SNHLY, CDR2 FYNNEI. This CDR3 contains 14 residues. Unmatched junction bases numbered 9, after V lost 6 bases and J lost 9 bases. Here the CDR3 DNA reads TGTGCCAGCAGGGGCGGACAGGGGGCATCAAGCTACACCTTC. This encodes CASRGGQGASSYTF.

The chain links TRBV29-1 to TRBJ1-1; 8 positions agree with TRBD1. V shed 7 bases, J shed 1 base, and the junction held 8 bases outside the gene matches. The CDR3 consists of 14 residues. Germline-derived CDR1 and CDR2 are SQVTM and ANQGSEA. The CDR3 loop reads CSASGGASNTEAFF. In DNA, the CDR3 is TGCAGCGCTTCAGGGGGCGCGTCGAACACTGAAGCTTTCTTT.

This clone was detected a few times. J is TRBJ2-5 and V is TRBV7-9; the D is unclear. The CDR3 runs to 12 residues. Between the trimmed V and J ends, which lost 3 bases and 3 bases, there was a span of 5 bases. CDR1 is SEHNR and CDR2 is FQNEAQ in the germline V gene (reference sequence). The CDR3 region has the DNA TGTGCCAGCAGCTTCGAAGAAGAGACCCAGTACTTC. Residues: CASSFEEETQYF.

The J gene is TRBJ2-4, the V gene TRBV18; 7 positions match TRBD2. Unmatched junction bases numbered 7, after V lost 1 base and J lost 1 base. CDR1 is KGHSH and CDR2 is LQKENI in the germline V gene. This CDR3 contains 17 residues. The CDR3 loop is CASSPLSAGDAKNIQYF. The CDR3 DNA reads TGTGCCAGCTCACCACTTTCTGCGGGAGATGCCAAAAACATTCAGTACTTC.

DNA of the CDR3: TGCAGCGTGGTCGGACGGCGCTCTAACTATGGCTACACCTTC. Translation: CSVVGRRSNYGYTF. The chain links TRBV29-1 to TRBJ1-2; D call uncertain. Germline V lookup: CDR1 SQVTM, CDR2 ANQGSEA. The CDR3 sequence is 14 residues long. Trimming stripped 6 bases from V and 0 bases from J, with 14 bases between.

V is TRBV7-9 and J is TRBJ2-1, with 11 bases aligning to TRBD2. CDR1 is SEHNR, CDR2 FQNEAQ, per germline (reference sequence). The junction had 3 bases not matched to a gene; V was cut back by 5 bases and J by 3 bases. The CDR3 totals 15 residues. The CDR3 here is CASSPGTSGYNEQFF. CDR3 in DNA: TGTGCCAGCAGCCCGGGGACTAGCGGCTACAATGAGCAGTTCTTC. The entire variable domain, with the rest obtained from reference TRBV7-9 and TRBJ2-1, is as follows: DTGVSQNPRHKITKRGQNVTFRCDPISEHNRLYWYRQTLGQGPEFLTYFQNEAQLEKSRLLSDRFSAERPKGSFSTLEIQRTEQGDSAMYLCASSPGTSGYNEQFFGPGTRLTVL.

This clone was seen more than once but under ten times. This chain links TRBV29-1 with TRBJ2-4; 8 nucleotides line up with TRBD1. This CDR3 is built from 14 residues. Losses at the gene ends were 4 bases for V and 6 bases for J; bases not matched to a gene: 8. The germline V gene encodes CDR1 SQVTM and CDR2 ANQGSEA. CDR3 loop: CSVVLLTGANIQYF. For the CDR3, the DNA is TGCAGCGTTGTACTGCTGACAGGGGCAAACATTCAGTACTTC.

This clone occurred a few times. The rearrangement joins TRBV29-1 to TRBJ2-2; the D gene is possibly TRBD1 (6 bases). There are 15 residues in the CDR3. V lost 6 bases and J 5 bases, leaving 19 bases between the germline ends. Germline V CDR1 and CDR2: SQVTM, ANQGSEA. CDR3: CSVLTGIRETGELFF. The CDR3 region has the DNA TGCAGCGTCCTCACAGGGATCCGAGAAACCGGGGAGCTGTTTTTT.

This clone was counted between two and nine times. The DNA for the CDR3 is TGTGCCAGCTCACCACCTTCCAGCAATCAGCCCCAGCATTTT. Encoded protein: CASSPPSSNQPQHF. The rearrangement links TRBV18 to TRBJ1-5; D is ambiguous. V was cut by 0 bases and J by 1 base, with 4 bases left in between. The CDR3 covers 14 residues. Germline-derived CDR1 and CDR2 are KGHSH and LQKENI.

V gene TRBV10-3 combines with J gene TRBJ2-1; 13 nucleotides match TRBD2. The germline CDR1 and CDR2 sequences are ENHRY and SYGVKD. CDR3 length: 15 residues. The junction had 3 bases not matched to a gene; V was cut back by 4 bases and J by 6 bases. CDR3 nucleotides: TGTGCCATCAGTGGGACTAGCGGGAGAGGCAATGAGCAGTTCTTC. This sequence encodes CAISGTSGRGNEQFF.